These T cell receptor beta chains were read from a single sample in a study of molecular identifiers for immune sequencing clone quantification. TCRdb reprocessed the PCR reads via MiXCR and lists one record per CDR3 protein. The profile shows about 640,000 distinct CDR3 sequences, about 20% of them singletons. The sequencing input was naive CD8+ T cells from blood, with Jurkat cell RNA spiked in. The receptors come from a human donor in good health. Some libraries in this study had Jurkat cell RNA spiked in. CDR3s include the opening cysteine and the closing phenylalanine or tryptophan. D genes are given only for firm matches. Size values are once, few and many counts, or a class for expanded clones, and some rows have none.

D gene: TRBD1
clone size: many
V gene: TRBV11-3
J gene: TRBJ2-1
CDR3 DNA: TGTGCCAGCAGCTCCGGGACAGGGGACAATGAGCAGTTCTTC
CDR3 protein: CASSSGTGDNEQFF

D gene: NA
clone size: few
V gene: TRBV7-2
J gene: TRBJ1-4
CDR3 DNA: TGTGCCAGCAGCTTGGTGGGTTCGTCGGAAAAACTGTTTTTT
CDR3 protein: CASSLVGSSEKLFF

D gene: TRBD1
clone size: many
V gene: TRBV7-2
J gene: TRBJ2-6
CDR3 DNA: TGTGCCAGCCCGCTCGACGAGGGGGCGCTTGGGGCCAACGTCCTGACTTTC
CDR3 protein: CASPLDEGALGANVLTF

D gene: NA
clone size: many
V gene: TRBV4-1
J gene: TRBJ1-5
CDR3 DNA: TGCGCCAGCAGCCAAGATGTCGGGCAAACTAATAATCAGCCCCAGCATTTT
CDR3 protein: CASSQDVGQTNNQPQHF

D gene: NA
clone size: few
V gene: TRBV28
J gene: TRBJ1-2
CDR3 DNA: TGTGCCAGCAGTTTCAGGGGATCACACTATGGCTACACCTTC
CDR3 protein: CASSFRGSHYGYTF

D gene: NA
clone size: few
V gene: TRBV10-3
J gene: TRBJ1-2
CDR3 DNA: TGTGCCATCAGTGAGGTCGACAGCTACTACTATGGCTACACCTTC
CDR3 protein: CAISEVDSYYYGYTF

D gene: NA
clone size: NA
V gene: TRBV19
J gene: TRBJ1-5
CDR3 DNA: TGTGCCAGTACTCTCCAGGGGATGGTCAGCTATCAGCCCCAGCATTTT
CDR3 protein: CASTLQGMVSYQPQHF

D gene: NA
clone size: NA
V gene: TRBV4-1
J gene: TRBJ2-1
CDR3 DNA: TGCGCCAGCAGCCAAGATGTGACTTCGTACAATGAGCAGTTCTTC
CDR3 protein: CASSQDVTSYNEQFF

D gene: NA
clone size: NA
V gene: TRBV4-1
J gene: TRBJ2-7
CDR3 DNA: TGCGCCAGCAGCCCCCGGGACGGAGAATACGAGCAGTACTTC
CDR3 protein: CASSPRDGEYEQYF

D gene: TRBD1
clone size: NA
V gene: TRBV11-2
J gene: TRBJ2-1
CDR3 DNA: TGTGCCAGCAGCTTAGTGTTCGGACAGGGGTTGGGAAGCTCCTACAATGAGCAGTTCTTC
CDR3 protein: CASSLVFGQGLGSSYNEQFF

D gene: NA
clone size: many
V gene: TRBV7-9
J gene: TRBJ2-3
CDR3 DNA: TGTGCCAGCACCTATTCCGGGGGGCCCTATAGCACAGATACGCAGTATTTT
CDR3 protein: CASTYSGGPYSTDTQYF

D gene: TRBD1
clone size: few
V gene: TRBV12-3/TRBV12-4
J gene: TRBJ2-1
CDR3 DNA: TGTGCCAGCAGTCGGGACAGGGGGCCCTTTAACAATGAGCAGTTCTTC
CDR3 protein: CASSRDRGPFNNEQFF

D gene: NA
clone size: many
V gene: TRBV6-1
J gene: TRBJ2-6
CDR3 DNA: TGTGCCAGCAGTGTTCTTAAGGGTGCGGGCCCTGGGGCCAACGTCCTGACTTTC
CDR3 protein: CASSVLKGAGPGANVLTF

D gene: NA
clone size: many
V gene: TRBV19
J gene: TRBJ2-6
CDR3 DNA: TGTGCCAGTAGTGACGTCTCTGGGGCCAACGTCCTGACTTTC
CDR3 protein: CASSDVSGANVLTF

D gene: TRBD1
clone size: few
V gene: TRBV7-9
J gene: TRBJ2-2
CDR3 DNA: TGTGCCAGCAGCACTCAGGACAGGGGGCGGGAATACACCGGGGAGCTGTTTTTT
CDR3 protein: CASSTQDRGREYTGELFF

D gene: NA
clone size: NA
V gene: TRBV2
J gene: TRBJ2-7
CDR3 DNA: TGTGCCAGCAGTGGCAGGCCAGGGACCTACGAGCAGTACTTC
CDR3 protein: CASSGRPGTYEQYF

D gene: NA
clone size: many
V gene: TRBV7-9
J gene: TRBJ2-5
CDR3 DNA: TGTGCCAGCAGCTTAGCGCTTAGACTGCAACAAGAGACCCAGTACTTC
CDR3 protein: CASSLALRLQQETQYF

D gene: NA
clone size: NA
V gene: TRBV11-2
J gene: TRBJ2-3
CDR3 DNA: TGTGCCAGCAGCTTAGACAGACCCTCTAGCACAGATACGCAGTATTTT
CDR3 protein: CASSLDRPSSTDTQYF

D gene: TRBD1
clone size: many
V gene: TRBV6-5
J gene: TRBJ2-7
CDR3 DNA: TGTGCCAGCAGTCAGGGGGCAGGGGTCGAGCAGTACTTC
CDR3 protein: CASSQGAGVEQYF

D gene: TRBD2
clone size: many
V gene: TRBV7-2
J gene: TRBJ2-3
CDR3 DNA: TGTGCCAGCAGTAAGACTAGCGGGGGGGCAGATACGCAGTATTTT
CDR3 protein: CASSKTSGGADTQYF

D gene: NA
clone size: NA
V gene: TRBV5-5
J gene: TRBJ1-1
CDR3 DNA: TGTGCCAGCAGCTTTGGGGGGGGTCCCACTGAAGCTTTCTTT
CDR3 protein: CASSFGGGPTEAFF

D gene: NA
clone size: many
V gene: TRBV20-1
J gene: TRBJ2-3
CDR3 DNA: TGCAGTGCTGAACACCCCAGCACAGATACGCAGTATTTT
CDR3 protein: CSAEHPSTDTQYF

D gene: NA
clone size: few
V gene: TRBV5-8
J gene: TRBJ2-4
CDR3 DNA: TGTGCCAGCAGCCCCGAGGGGGGGCGAGAAAACATTCAGTACTTC
CDR3 protein: CASSPEGGRENIQYF

D gene: TRBD1
clone size: many
V gene: TRBV12-3/TRBV12-4
J gene: TRBJ2-1
CDR3 DNA: TGTGCCAGCAGTTTAGCCGGGACAGATTACAATGAGCAGTTCTTC
CDR3 protein: CASSLAGTDYNEQFF

D gene: TRBD1
clone size: many
V gene: TRBV20-1
J gene: TRBJ1-1
CDR3 DNA: TGCAGTGCTGGAGACAGGGGTATGGGCACTGAAGCTTTCTTT
CDR3 protein: CSAGDRGMGTEAFF

D gene: NA
clone size: many
V gene: TRBV20-1
J gene: TRBJ2-7
CDR3 DNA: TGCAGTGCTAGAGAAGGCTATTCCTACGAGCAGTACTTC
CDR3 protein: CSAREGYSYEQYF

D gene: TRBD2
clone size: NA
V gene: TRBV11-2
J gene: TRBJ2-1
CDR3 DNA: TGTGCCGGCAGCATATTAGCGGGGGTATACAATGAGCAGTTCTTC
CDR3 protein: CAGSILAGVYNEQFF

D gene: TRBD1
clone size: few
V gene: TRBV30
J gene: TRBJ1-4
CDR3 DNA: TGTGCCTGGGGGACAGGGGGCGGTGAAAAACTGTTTTTT
CDR3 protein: CAWGTGGGEKLFF

D gene: TRBD1
clone size: NA
V gene: TRBV5-6
J gene: TRBJ1-2
CDR3 DNA: TGTGCCAGCAGCCCAGATTCTGGATGCGAGACAGGGGCCGGCTACACCTTC
CDR3 protein: CASSPDSGCETGAGYTF

D gene: NA
clone size: NA
V gene: TRBV12-3/TRBV12-4
J gene: TRBJ2-1
CDR3 DNA: TGTGCCAGCAGTTTCCCCATGCAGGGCTACAATGAGCAGTTCTTC
CDR3 protein: CASSFPMQGYNEQFF

D gene: TRBD2
clone size: few
V gene: TRBV27
J gene: TRBJ2-7
CDR3 DNA: TGTGCCAGCAGTTTACTTTCTGTAGCGGGAGTTTCCGAGCAGTACTTC
CDR3 protein: CASSLLSVAGVSEQYF

D gene: NA
clone size: many
V gene: TRBV28
J gene: TRBJ2-6
CDR3 DNA: TGTGCCAGCAGTTCGTCCCTTAGGACAGCAAACAACTCTGGGGCCAACGTCCTGACTTTC
CDR3 protein: CASSSSLRTANNSGANVLTF

D gene: TRBD1
clone size: many
V gene: TRBV19
J gene: TRBJ2-1
CDR3 DNA: TGTGCCAGTAGTCCGACCGGGACAGCCTTCAATGAGCAGTTCTTC
CDR3 protein: CASSPTGTAFNEQFF

D gene: TRBD2
clone size: few
V gene: TRBV27
J gene: TRBJ2-3
CDR3 DNA: TGTGCCAGCAGTTCGCCGGGACTAGCGGATACAGATACGCAGTATTTT
CDR3 protein: CASSSPGLADTDTQYF

D gene: NA
clone size: many
V gene: TRBV6-1
J gene: TRBJ2-3
CDR3 DNA: TGTGCCAGCAGTGAACTAATAGCGTCTAGCACAGATACGCAGTATTTT
CDR3 protein: CASSELIASSTDTQYF

D gene: NA
clone size: many
V gene: TRBV29-1
J gene: TRBJ2-7
CDR3 DNA: TGCAGCGTTGAAGAGGAATGGGGCTACGAGCAGTACTTC
CDR3 protein: CSVEEEWGYEQYF

D gene: TRBD1
clone size: many
V gene: TRBV28
J gene: TRBJ1-5
CDR3 DNA: TGTGCCAGCAGTTCCGACCGGGACAGGGATCAGCCCCAGCATTTT
CDR3 protein: CASSSDRDRDQPQHF

D gene: TRBD2
clone size: many
V gene: TRBV4-1
J gene: TRBJ2-7
CDR3 DNA: TGCGCCAGCAGCCAAGAAACTAGCGGGGGCTACGAGCAGTACTTC
CDR3 protein: CASSQETSGGYEQYF

D gene: TRBD1
clone size: few
V gene: TRBV4-3
J gene: TRBJ1-2
CDR3 DNA: TGCGCCAGCAGCCCTCAAGTAATGACAGGGCTTGGCTACACCTTC
CDR3 protein: CASSPQVMTGLGYTF

D gene: NA
clone size: few
V gene: TRBV3-1
J gene: TRBJ2-7
CDR3 DNA: TGTGCCAGCGCTCTCCGGATCGGGGGATCCTACGAGCAGTACTTC
CDR3 protein: CASALRIGGSYEQYF

D gene: TRBD2
clone size: many
V gene: TRBV27
J gene: TRBJ2-7
CDR3 DNA: TGTGCCAGCAGTCTTAGCGGGGGCAGCTACGAGCAGTACTTC
CDR3 protein: CASSLSGGSYEQYF

D gene: NA
clone size: NA
V gene: TRBV20-1
J gene: TRBJ1-6
CDR3 DNA: TGCAGTGCTAGACTCCAAGCCCAGGGTAATTCACCCCTCCACTTT
CDR3 protein: CSARLQAQGNSPLHF

D gene: TRBD1
clone size: many
V gene: TRBV7-9
J gene: TRBJ2-6
CDR3 DNA: TGTGCCAACAAATGGACAGGGGGCACGTCTGGGGCCAACGTCCTGACTTTC
CDR3 protein: CANKWTGGTSGANVLTF

D gene: NA
clone size: many
V gene: TRBV6-2/TRBV6-3
J gene: TRBJ1-1
CDR3 DNA: TGTGCCAGCAGAATGGAGGAGTGGACTGAAGCTTTCTTT
CDR3 protein: CASRMEEWTEAFF

D gene: NA
clone size: many
V gene: TRBV29-1
J gene: TRBJ2-5
CDR3 DNA: TGCAGCGCTCTGGACGGTCAAGAGACCCAGTACTTC
CDR3 protein: CSALDGQETQYF

D gene: TRBD1
clone size: many
V gene: TRBV4-1
J gene: TRBJ2-1
CDR3 DNA: TGCGCCAGCAGCTTCCTCGGGACAGGGCAGAACAATGAGCAGTTCTTC
CDR3 protein: CASSFLGTGQNNEQFF

D gene: TRBD1
clone size: many
V gene: TRBV12-5
J gene: TRBJ1-6
CDR3 DNA: TGTGCTAGTGGTTTGTACCCCGGGACAGCCAACTATAATTCACCCCTCCACTTT
CDR3 protein: CASGLYPGTANYNSPLHF

D gene: TRBD1
clone size: many
V gene: TRBV28
J gene: TRBJ1-2
CDR3 DNA: TGTGCCAGCAGTATACGAGGGGGCGACTATGGCTACACCTTC
CDR3 protein: CASSIRGGDYGYTF

D gene: NA
clone size: many
V gene: TRBV4-3
J gene: TRBJ1-5
CDR3 DNA: TGCGCCAGCAGCGAAGACGGGGGGCCCCTTCAGCCCCAGCATTTT
CDR3 protein: CASSEDGGPLQPQHF

D gene: TRBD1
clone size: few
V gene: TRBV25-1
J gene: TRBJ2-1
CDR3 DNA: TGTGCCAACAGTGGAAGGGACAGCTTAATTTGGGGTGAGCAGTTCTTC
CDR3 protein: CANSGRDSLIWGEQFF

D gene: TRBD1
clone size: NA
V gene: TRBV20-1
J gene: TRBJ2-5
CDR3 DNA: TGCAGTGCTAGAGTGTTCGGGACAGCATTGGGCGAGACCCAGTACTTC
CDR3 protein: CSARVFGTALGETQYF

D gene: NA
clone size: NA
V gene: TRBV12-2
J gene: TRBJ1-6
CDR3 DNA: TGTGCAAGTCGCTTAGCGGGATGGGGGCAACGTAATTCACCCCTCCACTTT
CDR3 protein: CASRLAGWGQRNSPLHF

D gene: TRBD2
clone size: many
V gene: TRBV20-1
J gene: TRBJ2-7
CDR3 DNA: TGCAGTGCTAGGCGGGAGGACTCCTACGAGCAGTACTTC
CDR3 protein: CSARREDSYEQYF

D gene: NA
clone size: many
V gene: TRBV6-5
J gene: TRBJ1-1
CDR3 DNA: TGTGCCAGCAGTTACAGTGGGACAAACACTGAAGCTTTCTTT
CDR3 protein: CASSYSGTNTEAFF

D gene: NA
clone size: once
V gene: TRBV13
J gene: TRBJ1-1
CDR3 DNA: TGTGCCAGCAGCTTAGGAGCGGGGGTAGGGAACACTGAAGCTTTCTTT
CDR3 protein: CASSLGAGVGNTEAFF

D gene: TRBD2
clone size: few
V gene: TRBV24-1
J gene: TRBJ2-2
CDR3 DNA: TGTGCCACCAGTCCCCAGGGATTTGGACTAGCGGGCGGGGAGCTGTTTTTT
CDR3 protein: CATSPQGFGLAGGELFF

D gene: NA
clone size: NA
V gene: TRBV20-1
J gene: TRBJ2-5
CDR3 DNA: TGCAGTGCCAAAACTAGTTTGGCGGAGACCCAGTACTTC
CDR3 protein: CSAKTSLAETQYF

D gene: NA
clone size: few
V gene: TRBV20-1
J gene: TRBJ2-7
CDR3 DNA: TGCAGTGCAGGGCGGGGATCCTACGAGCAGTACTTC
CDR3 protein: CSAGRGSYEQYF